This TCR beta chain was sequenced for a study of regulatory T cells in long-lasting Graves disease (dated by TCRdb to 2020 to 2023). Looking at the study overall: Antithyroid drugs had been taken for less than 3 months by newly diagnosed Graves' disease patients. Patients with persistent Graves' disease were compared with patients with newly diagnosed Graves' disease using TCR sequencing and RNA sequencing of peripheral blood. The study took place in China and was registered as a clinical trial. TCR sequencing covered about 13 persistent and approximately 20 newly diagnosed Graves' disease patients, around 33 samples in total.

The sample's time point label, decoded: newly diagnosed GD, antithyroid drugs for less than 3 months. For both TCR sequencing and RNA sequencing, RNA was extracted from PBMCs using TRIzol. Graves' disease was diagnosed according to American Thyroid Association guidelines. Recruitment of patients was carried out at an endocrinology department in Xi'an, China. From each patient, around 9 milliliters of peripheral blood was collected into an EDTA anticoagulant tube. Ficoll Paque Plus density gradient separation was used to isolate PBMCs, and no further T cell sorting was done. An Agilent 2100 Bioanalyzer and agarose gel were used to assess RNA quality, and a NanoDrop 2000 was used to measure RNA concentration. Library prep was done by multiplex PCR. Sequencing was carried out with an Illumina HiSeq 4000. CDR3 regions were amplified by Arm-PCR with iRepertoire HTBI primers to construct TCR beta libraries. Gel purification was performed on PCR products prior to sequencing. Per the authors' processing: Gene usage analysis of CDR3 amino acid clonotypes relied on the 55 to 80 TRBV and 14 TRBJ segments identified across samples. COPE and FqMerger were used to merge filtered high-quality paired reads into contigs. Contigs were aligned with BLAST to IMGT TRBV, TRBD and TRBJ reference genes, and CDR3 was defined per IMGT. Any clonotype with a frequency above 0.1% was classified as a highly expanded clone. Repertoire diversity was measured by Shannon entropy, and V-J evenness by the Gini coefficient. Clonotypes shared by more than one individual were considered public. The public reads were quality trimmed at Q25 with fastp and then assembled into clones with MiXCR by TCRdb, keeping productive beta chains. Here each entry gathers all rows of one CDR3 protein and keeps the most common genes and DNA. It is TCRdb's table, rather than the study itself, that gives the V and J calls and clone size. The sample records 530,000 or so distinct CDR3 sequences, roughly 12% of which are singletons. The ten largest clones capture approximately 9.3% of the sample.

This clonotype was recorded many times. This clone's antigen is unknown. Base qualities are not recorded, but no much larger clone differs from it by a single base. Findings and caveats that apply to the study as a whole: As a limitation, the authors acknowledged that the small sample size may reduce accuracy. Persistent Graves' disease patients showed lower TCR Shannon entropy and fewer highly expanded clones than newly diagnosed patients, suggesting clonal expansion. TRBV28, TRBJ1-2 and TRBJ2-5 were preferentially used in persistent disease, while TRBV20-1 and TRBJ2-1 were favored in newly diagnosed disease. More public clonotypes were shared among persistent patients (under 3,000) than among newly diagnosed patients (over 900). Sequencing and analysis were restricted to the TCR beta chain. The study examined only peripheral blood because the primary lesion, thyroid tissue, could not be accessed.

The germline V gene sets CDR1 to SGHAT and CDR2 to FQNNGV. Relative to germline, V is 5 bases shorter and J is 3 bases shorter, with 16 bases between their ends. Its CDR3 holds 15 amino acids, cysteine through phenylalanine. Here the CDR3 DNA is all that survives: 45 bases in frame from base 1. The same data also contributed to another study, on T cells in Graves' hyperthyroidism and ophthalmopathy. The second study also describes: Graves' hyperthyroidism was defined as stable when no progression to ophthalmopathy occurred over 18 months of follow-up. Hyperthyroidism patients were newly diagnosed, with disease duration under 2 months, and aged 18 to 65 years. Any patient with an uncontrolled infection, another autoimmune disease, pregnancy or lactation was excluded. Diagnoses relied on clinical symptoms, serum thyroxine and TRAb, thyroid ultrasound and orbital computed tomography. A first-round RT-PCR of the TCR CDR3 used the HTBI primer set with the Qiagen OneStep RT-PCR kit. Most expanded thyroid clonotypes (frequency above 0.001) were also detected in blood, suggesting blood repertoires may reflect thyroid immune responses. A 13 V-J signature model separated ophthalmopathy from stable hyperthyroidism, with nearly 90% sensitivity and roughly 81% specificity in cross-validation and 80%/75% in testing. In validation, the model predicted progression to ophthalmopathy with just under 71% sensitivity and 72.22% specificity, a median of around six months before onset. To identify TCR V-J signatures that set the groups apart, the researchers used a discovery cohort of 100 patients, made up of fewer than 50 with Graves' ophthalmopathy and some 60 with stable Graves' hyperthyroidism. Prospective prediction of ophthalmopathy was tested in an independent validation cohort of approximately 19 hyperthyroidism patients and 17 patients who later progressed to ophthalmopathy. The 100 discovery patients were randomly split 7:3 into training and test sets. In addition, the study compared T-cell repertoires in thyroid tissue and in blood from roughly 6 Graves' hyperthyroidism patients. Following sampling, methimazole starting at 30 mg daily was given to hyperthyroidism patients, and high-dose intravenous methylprednisolone was given to ophthalmopathy patients. Libraries were constructed in a second round of multiplex PCR, after which size selection and purification were performed. Sequencing of the libraries was done on an Illumina HiSeq2000 using paired-end 100 bp reads. SOAPnuke was used to process the raw data, removing reads that contained adapters or uncalled bases, had a mean Phred below 15, or lacked an exact match to the constant primer or identifier. High-quality paired reads were merged with COPE v1.2.5, and unique nucleotide sequences were defined as clonotypes. Clonotypes were aligned to IMGT TRBV, TRBD and TRBJ reference segments using MiTCR v1.1. The analysis included only V-J combinations with a frequency above 0.0001, which together covered approximately 99% of the repertoires. A TCS score was defined as the ratio between F50 (clonal expansion) and ExV (chaos), using BLOSUM62-based TCRdist between CDR3 peptides within each V-J. Welch's t-statistics and random forest reduced 500 to 650 V-J features to 13, which were used in a naive Bayes classifier (R e1071). No statistical method was used to set the sample size in advance, and investigators knew the group allocation. TCR Vbeta CDR3 sequencing of around 130 peripheral blood samples (43 ophthalmopathy, 75 hyperthyroidism and around 17 progressor patients) is reported in the paper.

The clonotype was recovered from a man between 25 and 39 years old with Graves disease. Donor details come from another sample of the same person, matched by shared clones. The sequencing used peripheral blood mononuclear cells (PBMCs), collected at new diagnosis, from a patient treated with antithyroid drugs. The chain joins TRBV11-2 to TRBJ1-1, with a weak D call of TRBD1 (5 bases match). The DNA reads as follows: TGTGCCAGCAGCACAGGACATCTTGGGGACACTGAAGCTTTCTTT. This encodes CASSTGHLGDTEAFF.